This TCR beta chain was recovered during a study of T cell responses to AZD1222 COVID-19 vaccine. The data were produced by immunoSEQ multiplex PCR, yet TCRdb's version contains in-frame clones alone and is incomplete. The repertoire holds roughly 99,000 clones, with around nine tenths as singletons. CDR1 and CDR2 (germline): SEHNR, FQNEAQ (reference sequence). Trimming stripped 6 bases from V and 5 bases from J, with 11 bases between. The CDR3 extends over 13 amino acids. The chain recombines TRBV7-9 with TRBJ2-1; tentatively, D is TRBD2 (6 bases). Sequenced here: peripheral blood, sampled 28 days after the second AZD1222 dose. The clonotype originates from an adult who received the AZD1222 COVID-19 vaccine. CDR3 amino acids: CASRPGLNNEQFF. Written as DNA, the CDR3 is TGTGCCAGCAGACCGGGACTTAACAATGAGCAGTTCTTC.